The 16 T cell receptor beta chains given below trace back to one sample, sequenced in a study of blood T cells in healthy people across ages (dated by TCRdb to about 2015). Library construction relied on 5' RACE. TCRdb names Illumina HiSeq 2500 as the instrument used. A second about 7 to 12 cycle PCR used a sample-barcoded 5' primer and a J-beta primer mix. The raw public data were reprocessed by TCRdb itself: fastp quality trimming at Q25, MiXCR clonotype calling, in-frame beta chains only. All rows with the same CDR3 protein become a single entry with the most common DNA and genes. The sample includes over a million distinct CDR3 sequences, with around 55% observed a single time. The ten top clones hold under 8.5% of the sample. Sequences were obtained from blood. The receptors originated from a man in his late teens or twenties in good health.

The chain links TRBV29-1 to TRBJ2-1; either TRBD1 or TRBD2 may fit D (5 bases each). The CDR3 has 11 amino acids. The germline V gene has CDR1 SQVTM and CDR2 ANQGSEA. CDR3 sequence reads: CYIIVGTEQFF. The DNA for the CDR3 is TGCTACATAATTGTCGGGACTGAGCAGTTCTTC.

Worth noting for this clonotype: At one boundary the junction diverges from the germline segment, which might be a read error. The chain links TRBV7-9 to TRBJ1-6, with D perhaps TRBD1 (6 bases). The CDR3 spans 14 residues. CDR1 and CDR2 (germline): SEHNR, FQNEAQ (reference sequence). CDR3 residues: CASSEVQGDSPLHF. The CDR3 DNA is TGTGCCAGCAGCGAGGTACAGGGAGATTCGCCCCTCCACTTT.

This chain connects TRBV4-2 to TRBJ2-5, with D perhaps matching TRBD1 or TRBD2 (5 bases each). The DNA end is a closer match to TRBJ2-7, so the J assignment may be wrong. The germline CDR1 and CDR2 sequences are LGHNA and YNFKEQ. The CDR3 runs to 16 residues. The CDR3 DNA sequence: TGTGCCAGCAGCCAAGATGTCGGGACCTACAGCTACGAGCAGTACTTC. As protein: CASSQDVGTYSYEQYF.

The rearrangement links TRBV20-1 to TRBJ2-7, with 7 bases matching TRBD2. The CDR3 spans 16 residues. V was clipped by 0 bases and J by 1 base; unmatched bases: 9. CDR1 is DFQATT and CDR2 is SNEGSKA in the germline V gene (reference sequence). The CDR3 nucleotides read TGCAGTGCTAGAGATTACCTAGCGGCTCGGTCCTACGAGCAGTACTTC. Protein sequence: CSARDYLAARSYEQYF.

This sequence joins TRBV20-1 and TRBJ2-3; unclear D gene. The CDR3 has 10 residues. Germline V lookup: CDR1 DFQATT, CDR2 SNEGSKA (reference sequence). Trimming removed 5 bases at V and 9 bases at J, with 9 bases between. The CDR3 DNA sequence: TGCAGTGCTGACTTTGAGACGCAGTATTTT. Protein: CSADFETQYF.

The rearrangement links TRBV12-3 or TRBV12-4 to TRBJ2-5, with 9 nucleotides matching TRBD1. Losses at the gene ends were 7 bases for V and 9 bases for J; bases not matched to a gene: 12. This CDR3 comprises 14 residues. DNA of the CDR3: TGTGCCAGCAAGCCCGGGACAGGGATCGAGGCCCAGTACTTC. Its translation: CASKPGTGIEAQYF.

This clonotype occurred a few times. CDR3 sequence (DNA): TGTGCCAGCAGCGAGACTTTGGACAAAGGGGCTTCACCCCTCCACTTT. Its protein product is CASSETLDKGASPLHF. The chain carries TRBV7-8 and TRBJ1-6, with D possibly being TRBD1 (5 bases). The ends were cut back, 5 bases at V and 9 bases at J, with 20 bases in the middle. The CDR3 has 16 amino acids. CDR1 is SGHVS and CDR2 is FQNEAQ in the germline V gene.

This rearrangement joins TRBV20-1 to TRBJ2-3; D might be TRBD2 (5 bases). V was shortened by 6 bases and J by 2 bases, with 18 bases between the two germline ends. This CDR3 is built from 15 residues. Germline lookup yields CDR1 DFQATT and CDR2 SNEGSKA (reference sequence). CDR3 in amino acids: CSASARERYTDTQYF. The CDR3 DNA reads as TGCAGTGCCTCCGCTAGGGAGCGGTACACAGATACGCAGTATTTT.

The chain is built from TRBV21-1 and TRBJ2-4; no DNA check was done on the table's D call, TRBD1. TRBV21-1 is a listed pseudogene. The CDR3 extends over 17 amino acids. CDR3 residues: CASSKTGQGLVKNIQYF. In DNA form, the CDR3 reads TGTGCCAGCAGCAAAACTGGACAGGGTCTGGTCAAAAACATTCAGTACTTC.

The V and J genes are TRBV29-1 and TRBJ1-1; no clear D gene. V dropped 7 bases and J dropped 7 bases, with 10 bases sitting between them. The CDR3 consists of 10 residues. Germline values: CDR1 SQVTM, CDR2 ANQGSEA. The CDR3 DNA reads as TGCAGCGCTAATCCGGGTGAAGCTTTCTTT. Amino acids: CSANPGEAFF.

This clonotype was seen only a few times. The chain links TRBV20-1 to TRBJ2-5, with 7 nucleotides matching TRBD2. The CDR3 is made up of 16 amino acids. From germline, CDR1 is DFQATT and CDR2 SNEGSKA (reference sequence). After removal of 1 base from V and 1 base from J, the junction contained 9 bases not matched to a gene. In DNA form, the CDR3 reads TGCAGTGCTAGAGCAGGGCTAGCGGAGCCCCAAGAGACCCAGTACTTC. Its protein is CSARAGLAEPQETQYF.

The chain is built from TRBV29-1 and TRBJ2-3; tentatively, D is TRBD1 (6 bases). Germline-derived CDR1 and CDR2 are SQVTM and ANQGSEA. This CDR3 is 17 amino acids long. Trimming shortened V by 4 bases and J by 2 bases, and 22 bases separated the two germline ends. For the CDR3, the DNA is TGCAGCGTTGCTGAAAGACCGGGACAAATCGACACAGATACGCAGTATTTT. Translated: CSVAERPGQIDTDTQYF.

In its sample, this clonotype was seen a few times. The V and J genes are TRBV7-9 and TRBJ2-3; 10 bases are a match to TRBD2. Germline trimming cut 6 bases from V and 5 bases from J; bases unmatched to any gene: 8. The CDR3 is 15 amino acids. The germline V gene encodes CDR1 SEHNR and CDR2 FQNEAQ (reference sequence). The CDR3 loop is CASSTKRGGIDTQYF. CDR3 nucleotide sequence: TGTGCCAGCAGTACGAAGCGGGGGGGCATAGATACGCAGTATTTT.

This chain joins TRBV20-1 and TRBJ2-5, with TRBD1 as a possible D gene (6 bases). Looked up from germline, CDR1 is DFQATT and CDR2 is SNEGSKA (reference sequence). V was shortened by 5 bases and J by 4 bases, with 8 bases between the two germline ends. The CDR3 totals 11 residues. In DNA, the CDR3 is TGCAGTGCTTCAGGGGTAGAGACCCAGTACTTC. As protein: CSASGVETQYF.

The J gene is TRBJ1-2, the V gene TRBV20-1, with a tentative D call TRBD1 (6 bases). Germline assignment: CDR1 DFQATT and CDR2 SNEGSKA (reference sequence). Trimming cost V 0 bases and J 2 bases, with 7 bases left between them. This CDR3 comprises 13 residues. This CDR3 is CSAREDSNYGYTF. CDR3 DNA sequence: TGCAGTGCTAGAGAGGACAGCAACTATGGCTACACCTTC.

The J gene is TRBJ2-5, the V gene TRBV20-1, with 10 bases identical to TRBD2. The DNA end favors TRBJ2-7, so the J call may be wrong. Germline V lookup: CDR1 DFQATT, CDR2 SNEGSKA (reference sequence). The CDR3 is 14 residues long. The CDR3 loop reads CSAIPSGSGNEQYF. DNA of the CDR3: TGCAGTGCTATCCCTAGCGGGAGTGGGAACGAGCAGTACTTC.